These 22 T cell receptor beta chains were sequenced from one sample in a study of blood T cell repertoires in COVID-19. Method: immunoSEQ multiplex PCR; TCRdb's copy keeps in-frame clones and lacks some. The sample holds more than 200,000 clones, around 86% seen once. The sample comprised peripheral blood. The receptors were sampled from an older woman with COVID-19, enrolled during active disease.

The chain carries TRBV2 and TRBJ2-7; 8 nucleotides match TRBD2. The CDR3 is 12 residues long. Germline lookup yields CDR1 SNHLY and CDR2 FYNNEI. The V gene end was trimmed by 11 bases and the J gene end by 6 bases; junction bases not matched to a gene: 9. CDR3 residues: CACIAGRLEQYF. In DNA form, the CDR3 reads TGTGCCTGTATAGCGGGACGGCTCGAGCAGTACTTC. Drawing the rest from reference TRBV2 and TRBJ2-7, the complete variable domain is EPEVTQTPSHQVTQMGQEVILRCVPISNHLYFYWYRQILGQKVEFLVSFYNNEISEKSEIFDDQFSVERPDGSNFTLKIRSTKLEDSAMYFCACIAGRLEQYFGPGTRLTVT.

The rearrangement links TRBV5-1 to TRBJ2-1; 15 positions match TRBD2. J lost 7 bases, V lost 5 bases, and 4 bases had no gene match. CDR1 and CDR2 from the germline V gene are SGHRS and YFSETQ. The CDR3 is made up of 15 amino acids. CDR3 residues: CASRGGLAGGNEQFF. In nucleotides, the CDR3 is TGCGCCAGCAGGGGTGGACTAGCGGGGGGGAATGAGCAGTTCTTC. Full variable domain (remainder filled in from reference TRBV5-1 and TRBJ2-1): KAGVTQTPRYLIKTRGQQVTLSCSPISGHRSVSWYQQTPGQGLQFLFEYFSETQRNKGNFPGRFSGRQFSNSRSEMNVSTLELGDSALYLCASRGGLAGGNEQFFGPGTRLTVL.

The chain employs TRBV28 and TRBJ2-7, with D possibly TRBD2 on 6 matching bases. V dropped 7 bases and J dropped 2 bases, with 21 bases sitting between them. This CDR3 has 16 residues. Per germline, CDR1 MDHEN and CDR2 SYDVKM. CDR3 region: CASTPASGPSPYEQYF. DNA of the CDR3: TGTGCCAGCACCCCCGCGAGCGGGCCGTCTCCCTACGAGCAGTACTTC.

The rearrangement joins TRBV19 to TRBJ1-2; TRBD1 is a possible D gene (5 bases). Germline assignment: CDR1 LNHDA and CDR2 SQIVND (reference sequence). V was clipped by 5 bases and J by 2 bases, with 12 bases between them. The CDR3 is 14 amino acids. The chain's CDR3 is CASSGQLINYGYTF. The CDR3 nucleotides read TGTGCCAGTAGTGGACAACTCATAAACTATGGCTACACCTTC.

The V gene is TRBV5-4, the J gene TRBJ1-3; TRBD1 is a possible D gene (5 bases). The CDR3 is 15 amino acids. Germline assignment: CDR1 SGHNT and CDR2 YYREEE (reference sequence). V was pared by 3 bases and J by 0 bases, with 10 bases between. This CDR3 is CASSWGTDSGNTIYF. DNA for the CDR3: TGTGCCAGCAGCTGGGGGACTGACTCTGGAAACACCATATATTTT.

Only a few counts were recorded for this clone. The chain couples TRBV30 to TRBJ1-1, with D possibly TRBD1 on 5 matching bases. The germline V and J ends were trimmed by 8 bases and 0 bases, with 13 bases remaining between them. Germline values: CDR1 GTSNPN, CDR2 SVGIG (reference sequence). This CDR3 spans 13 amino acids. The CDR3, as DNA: TGTGCCCAACGGTGGGGCATGAACACTGAAGCTTTCTTT. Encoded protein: CAQRWGMNTEAFF.

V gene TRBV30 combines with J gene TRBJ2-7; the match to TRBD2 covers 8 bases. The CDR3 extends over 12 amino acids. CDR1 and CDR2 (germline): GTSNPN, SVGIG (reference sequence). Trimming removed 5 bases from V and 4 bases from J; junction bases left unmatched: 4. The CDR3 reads CAWSASGYEQYF. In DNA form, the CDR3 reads TGTGCCTGGTCGGCTAGCGGGTACGAGCAGTACTTC.

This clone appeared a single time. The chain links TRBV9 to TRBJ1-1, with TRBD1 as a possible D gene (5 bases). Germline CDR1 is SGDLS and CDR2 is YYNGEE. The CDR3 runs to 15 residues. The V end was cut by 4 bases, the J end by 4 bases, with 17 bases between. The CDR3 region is CASSPRTPGGTEAFF. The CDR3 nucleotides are TGTGCCAGCAGCCCGAGGACACCCGGGGGCACTGAAGCTTTCTTT.

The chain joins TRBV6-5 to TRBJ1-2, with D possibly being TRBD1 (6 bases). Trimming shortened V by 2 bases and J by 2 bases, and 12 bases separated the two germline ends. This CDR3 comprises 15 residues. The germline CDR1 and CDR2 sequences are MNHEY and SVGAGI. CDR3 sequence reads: CASSYRGWGNYGYTF. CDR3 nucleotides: TGTGCCAGCAGTTACAGGGGGTGGGGGAACTATGGCTACACCTTC.

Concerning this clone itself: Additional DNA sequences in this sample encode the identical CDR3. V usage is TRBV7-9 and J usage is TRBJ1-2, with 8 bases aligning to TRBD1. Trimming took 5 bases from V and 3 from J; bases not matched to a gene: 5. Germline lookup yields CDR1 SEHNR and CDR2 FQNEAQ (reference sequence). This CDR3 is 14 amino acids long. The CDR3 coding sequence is TGTGCCAGCAGCCCAGGACAGGGTCACTATGGCTACACCTTC. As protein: CASSPGQGHYGYTF.

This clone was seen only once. The CDR3 here is CASSPHGVGRLYNEQFF. The CDR3 DNA sequence: TGTGCCAGCAGTCCCCATGGGGTAGGGAGGCTCTACAATGAGCAGTTCTTC. This chain uses TRBV28 with TRBJ2-1, with a possible D match to TRBD2 (6 bases). Germline lookup yields CDR1 MDHEN and CDR2 SYDVKM. With 5 bases removed from V and 3 bases from J, the gap between germline ends came to 20 bases. The CDR3 is made up of 17 amino acids. Based on the CDR3 plus reference TRBV28 and TRBJ2-1, the full variable domain is DVKVTQSSRYLVKRTGEKVFLECVQDMDHENMFWYRQDPGLGLRLIYFSYDVKMKEKGDIPEGYSVSREKKERFSLILESASTNQTSMYLCASSPHGVGRLYNEQFFGPGTRLTVL.

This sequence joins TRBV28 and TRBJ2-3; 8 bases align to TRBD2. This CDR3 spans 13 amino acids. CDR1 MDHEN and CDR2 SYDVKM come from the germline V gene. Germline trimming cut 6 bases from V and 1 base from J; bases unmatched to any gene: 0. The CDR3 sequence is CASRTSGTDTQYF. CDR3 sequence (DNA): TGTGCCAGCAGGACTAGCGGCACAGATACGCAGTATTTT.

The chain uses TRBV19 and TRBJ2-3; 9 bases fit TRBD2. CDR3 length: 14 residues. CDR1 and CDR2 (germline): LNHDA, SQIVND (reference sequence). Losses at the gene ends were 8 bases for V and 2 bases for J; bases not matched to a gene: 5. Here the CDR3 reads CASCSGRATDTQYF. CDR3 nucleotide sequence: TGTGCCAGTTGTAGCGGGAGAGCCACAGATACGCAGTATTTT. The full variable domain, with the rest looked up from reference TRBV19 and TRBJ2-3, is DGGITQSPKYLFRKEGQNVTLSCEQNLNHDAMYWYRQDPGQGLRLIYYSQIVNDFQKGDIAEGYSVSREKKESFPLTVTSAQKNPTAFYLCASCSGRATDTQYFGPGTRLTVL.

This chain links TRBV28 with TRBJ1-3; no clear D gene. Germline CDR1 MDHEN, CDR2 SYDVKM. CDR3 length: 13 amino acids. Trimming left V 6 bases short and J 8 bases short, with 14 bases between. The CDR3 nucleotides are TGTGCCAGCAGCTCAATCGGAGGATACACCATATATTTT. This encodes CASSSIGGYTIYF.

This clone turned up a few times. This CDR3 reads CASSERAGPNEKLFF. In nucleotides, the CDR3 is TGTGCCAGCAGCGAAAGGGCGGGGCCCAATGAAAAACTGTTTTTT. This chain connects TRBV7-2 to TRBJ1-4; D is possibly TRBD1 (5 bases). Germline CDR1 SGHTA, CDR2 FQGNSA. The CDR3 runs 15 residues. The V end lost 5 bases, the J end lost 5 bases, and 15 bases lay between the germline ends.

CDR3 bases: TGTGCCTGGAGTGTACCCTACACAGACAGCTCTGGAAACACCATATATTTT. Translation gives CAWSVPYTDSSGNTIYF. The chain links TRBV30 to TRBJ1-3; a possible D gene is TRBD1 (5 bases). V was trimmed by 0 bases and J by 0 bases, leaving 15 bases between them. CDR1 is GTSNPN and CDR2 is SVGIG in the germline V gene (reference sequence). CDR3 length: 17 residues.

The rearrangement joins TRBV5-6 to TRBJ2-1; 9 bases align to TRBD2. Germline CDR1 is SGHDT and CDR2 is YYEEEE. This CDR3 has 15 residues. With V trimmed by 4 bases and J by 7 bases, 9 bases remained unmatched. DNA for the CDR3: TGTGCCAGCAGCCCACTAGCGGGCCTCGGTAATGAGCAGTTCTTC. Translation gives CASSPLAGLGNEQFF. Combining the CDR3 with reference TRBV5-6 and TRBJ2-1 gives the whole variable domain DAGVTQSPTHLIKTRGQQVTLRCSPKSGHDTVSWYQQALGQGPQFIFQYYEEEERQRGNFPDRFSGHQFPNYSSELNVNALLLGDSALYLCASSPLAGLGNEQFFGPGTRLTVL.

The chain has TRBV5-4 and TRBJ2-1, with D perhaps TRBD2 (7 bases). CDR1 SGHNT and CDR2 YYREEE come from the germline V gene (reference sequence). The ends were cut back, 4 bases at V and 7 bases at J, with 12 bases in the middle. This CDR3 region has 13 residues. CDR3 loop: CASSGGAGNEQFF. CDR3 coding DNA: TGTGCCAGCAGCGGGGGGGCGGGGAATGAGCAGTTCTTC.

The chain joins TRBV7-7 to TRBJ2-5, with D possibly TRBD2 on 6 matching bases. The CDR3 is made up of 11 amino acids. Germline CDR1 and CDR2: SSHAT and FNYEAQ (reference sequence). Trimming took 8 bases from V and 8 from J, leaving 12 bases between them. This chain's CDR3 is CASGDSRTQYF. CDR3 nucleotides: TGTGCCAGCGGGGACTCTCGAACCCAGTACTTC.

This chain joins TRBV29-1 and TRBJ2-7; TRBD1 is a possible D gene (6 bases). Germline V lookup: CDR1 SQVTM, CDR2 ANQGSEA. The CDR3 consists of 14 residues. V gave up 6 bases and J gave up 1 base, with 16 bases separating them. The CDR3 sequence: CSVMPGTTSYEQYF. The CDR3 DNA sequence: TGCAGCGTGATGCCCGGGACAACTTCCTACGAGCAGTACTTC.

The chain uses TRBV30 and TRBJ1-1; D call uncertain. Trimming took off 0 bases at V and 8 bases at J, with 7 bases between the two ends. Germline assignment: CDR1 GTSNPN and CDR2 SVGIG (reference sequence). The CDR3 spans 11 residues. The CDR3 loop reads CAWSVREEAFF. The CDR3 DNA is TGTGCCTGGAGTGTAAGGGAGGAAGCTTTCTTT.

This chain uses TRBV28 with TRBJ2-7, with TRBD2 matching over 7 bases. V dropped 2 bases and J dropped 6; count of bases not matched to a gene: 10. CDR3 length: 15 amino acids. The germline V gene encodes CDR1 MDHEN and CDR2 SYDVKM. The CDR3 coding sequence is TGTGCCAGCAGTTTACCCGGGACTAAAGTTTGCGAGCAGTACTTC. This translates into CASSLPGTKVCEQYF.